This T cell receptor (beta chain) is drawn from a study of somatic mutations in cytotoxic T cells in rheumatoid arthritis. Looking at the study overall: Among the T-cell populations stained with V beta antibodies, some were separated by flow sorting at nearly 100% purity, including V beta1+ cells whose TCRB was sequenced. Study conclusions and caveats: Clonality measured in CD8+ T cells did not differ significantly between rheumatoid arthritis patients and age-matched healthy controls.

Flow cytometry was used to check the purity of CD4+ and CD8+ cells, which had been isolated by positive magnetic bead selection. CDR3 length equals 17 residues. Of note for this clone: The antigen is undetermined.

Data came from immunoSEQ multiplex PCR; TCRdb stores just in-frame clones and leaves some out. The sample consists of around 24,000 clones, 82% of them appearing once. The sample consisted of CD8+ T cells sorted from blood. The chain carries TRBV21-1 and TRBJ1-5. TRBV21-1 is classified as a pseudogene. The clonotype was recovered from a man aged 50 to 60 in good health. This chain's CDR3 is CASSNSGETFSNQPQHF. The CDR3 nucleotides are TGTGCCAGCAGCAATTCGGGGGAGACCTTTAGCAATCAGCCCCAGCATTTT.